This T cell receptor beta chain was obtained from a study of monozygotic twins with inflammatory bowel disease. Template-switch reactions added UMIs with a 6-nucleotide sample barcode. TCRdb re-called the 5' RACE reads and shows each CDR3 protein once, DNA omitted. This sample's table has 110,000 to 150,000 distinct CDR3 sequences. Study outcomes and limitations: Support was lacking for any single strong IBD-associated signal or clonotype.

There are 14 residues in the CDR3. Germline assignment: CDR1 SEHNR and CDR2 FQNEAQ (reference sequence). Worth noting for this clonotype: The antigen remains unidentified.

What was sequenced was blood. The chain couples TRBV7-9 to TRBJ1-1. This receptor was obtained from a human donor with ulcerative colitis or Crohn's disease, or a healthy co-twin of an affected twin (not recorded which). The CDR3: CASSLESTSAEAFF.